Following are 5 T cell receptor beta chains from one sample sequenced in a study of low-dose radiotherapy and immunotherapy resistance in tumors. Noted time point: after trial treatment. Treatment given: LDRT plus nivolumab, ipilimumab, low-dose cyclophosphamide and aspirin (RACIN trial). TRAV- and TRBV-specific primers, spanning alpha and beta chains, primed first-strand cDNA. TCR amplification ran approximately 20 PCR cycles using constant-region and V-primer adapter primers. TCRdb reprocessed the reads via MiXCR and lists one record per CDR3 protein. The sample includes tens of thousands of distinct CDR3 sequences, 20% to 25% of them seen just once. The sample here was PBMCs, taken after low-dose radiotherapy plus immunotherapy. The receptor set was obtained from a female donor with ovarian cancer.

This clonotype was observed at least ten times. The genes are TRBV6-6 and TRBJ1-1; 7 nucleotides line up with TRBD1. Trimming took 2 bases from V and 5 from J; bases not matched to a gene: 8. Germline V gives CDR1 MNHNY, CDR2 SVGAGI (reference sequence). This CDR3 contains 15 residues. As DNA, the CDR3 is TGTGCCAGCAGTTACGCTCCGAACAGGGGAACTGAAGCTTTCTTT. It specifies CASSYAPNRGTEAFF.

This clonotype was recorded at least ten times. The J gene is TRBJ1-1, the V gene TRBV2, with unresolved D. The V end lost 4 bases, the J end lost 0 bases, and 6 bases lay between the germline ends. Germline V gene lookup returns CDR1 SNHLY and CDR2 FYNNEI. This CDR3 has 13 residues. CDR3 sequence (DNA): TGTGCCAGCAGTGCGGAAGTGAACACTGAAGCTTTCTTT. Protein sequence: CASSAEVNTEAFF.

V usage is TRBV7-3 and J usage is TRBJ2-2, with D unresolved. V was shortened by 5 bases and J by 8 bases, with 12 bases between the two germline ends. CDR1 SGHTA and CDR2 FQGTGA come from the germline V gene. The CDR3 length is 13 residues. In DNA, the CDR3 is TGTGCCAGCAGCCAAGCCCCGCAGGGGGAGCTGTTTTTT. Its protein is CASSQAPQGELFF.

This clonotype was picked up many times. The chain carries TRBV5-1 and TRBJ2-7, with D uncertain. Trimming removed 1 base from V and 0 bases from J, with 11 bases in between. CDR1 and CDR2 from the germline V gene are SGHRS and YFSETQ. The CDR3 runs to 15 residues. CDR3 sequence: CASSLTGQSSYEQYF. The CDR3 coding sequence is TGCGCCAGCAGCTTGACCGGGCAGAGCTCCTACGAGCAGTACTTC.

The chain's CDR3 is CASSLARQGYEQYF. The CDR3 DNA sequence: TGTGCCAGCAGCTTAGCGAGGCAGGGTTACGAGCAGTACTTC. The rearrangement links TRBV7-8 to TRBJ2-7, with a tentative D call TRBD1 (5 bases). The CDR3 is 14 amino acids. Germline CDR1 reads SGHVS; CDR2 reads FQNEAQ. V was clipped by 0 bases and J by 4 bases, with 10 bases between them.